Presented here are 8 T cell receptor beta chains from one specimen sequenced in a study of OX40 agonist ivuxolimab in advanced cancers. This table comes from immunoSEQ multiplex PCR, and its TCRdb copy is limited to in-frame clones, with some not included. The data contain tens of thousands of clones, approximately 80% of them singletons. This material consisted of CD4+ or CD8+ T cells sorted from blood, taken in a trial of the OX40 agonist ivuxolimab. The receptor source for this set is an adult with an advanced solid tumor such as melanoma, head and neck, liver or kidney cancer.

The CDR3 DNA reads as TGTGCCAGTAGTGACCCCGGGACAGTCCCTGGCTACACCTTC. This translates into CASSDPGTVPGYTF. V gene TRBV19 combines with J gene TRBJ1-2; 7 bases align to TRBD1. CDR3 length equals 14 residues. With V trimmed by 5 bases and J by 7 bases, 10 bases remained unmatched. Germline CDR1 LNHDA, CDR2 SQIVND (reference sequence). The complete variable domain, with remaining parts taken from reference TRBV19 and TRBJ1-2, reads DGGITQSPKYLFRKEGQNVTLSCEQNLNHDAMYWYRQDPGQGLRLIYYSQIVNDFQKGDIAEGYSVSREKKESFPLTVTSAQKNPTAFYLCASSDPGTVPGYTFGSGTRLTVV.

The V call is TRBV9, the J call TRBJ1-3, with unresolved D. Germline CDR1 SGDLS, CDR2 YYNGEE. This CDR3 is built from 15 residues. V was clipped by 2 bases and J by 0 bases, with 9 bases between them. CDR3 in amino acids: CASSVDGSSGNTIYF. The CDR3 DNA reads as TGTGCCAGCAGCGTCGACGGGAGCTCTGGAAACACCATATATTTT.

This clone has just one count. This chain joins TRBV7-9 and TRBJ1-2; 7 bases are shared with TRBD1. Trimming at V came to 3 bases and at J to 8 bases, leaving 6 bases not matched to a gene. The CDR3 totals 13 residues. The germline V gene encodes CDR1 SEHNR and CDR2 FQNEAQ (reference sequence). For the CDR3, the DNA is TGTGCCAGCAGCTTTACCACAGGGGTCGGCTACACCTTC. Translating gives CASSFTTGVGYTF.

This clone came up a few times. Here the CDR3 reads CASMSLSGSYEQYF. The DNA of the CDR3 is TGTGCCAGCATGAGCCTCAGCGGGAGCTACGAGCAGTACTTC. The J gene is TRBJ2-7, the V gene TRBV27; 8 bases agree with TRBD2. CDR3 length: 14 residues. CDR1 MNHEY and CDR2 SMNVEV come from the germline V gene (reference sequence). The V segment lost 7 bases and the J segment 3 bases; nucleotides outside the gene matches: 8.

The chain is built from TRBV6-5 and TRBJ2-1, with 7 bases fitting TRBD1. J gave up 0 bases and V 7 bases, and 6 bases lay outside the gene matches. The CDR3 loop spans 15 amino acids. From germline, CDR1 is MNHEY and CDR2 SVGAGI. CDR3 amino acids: CASNQGGASYNEQFF. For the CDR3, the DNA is TGTGCCAGCAACCAAGGGGGCGCCTCCTACAATGAGCAGTTCTTC.

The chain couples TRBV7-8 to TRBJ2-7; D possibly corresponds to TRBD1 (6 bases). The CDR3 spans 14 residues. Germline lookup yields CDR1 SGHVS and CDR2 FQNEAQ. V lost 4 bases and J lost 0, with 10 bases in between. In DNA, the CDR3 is TGTGCCAGCAGCTATGACAGGTTCTCCTACGAGCAGTACGTC. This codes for CASSYDRFSYEQYV.

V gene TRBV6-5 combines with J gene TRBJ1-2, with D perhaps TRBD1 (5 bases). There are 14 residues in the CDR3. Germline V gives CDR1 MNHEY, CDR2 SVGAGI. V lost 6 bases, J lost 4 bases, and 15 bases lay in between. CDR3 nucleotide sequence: TGTGCCAGCAGAGGAACGGGGGGGTTCTATGGCTACACCTTC. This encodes CASRGTGGFYGYTF.

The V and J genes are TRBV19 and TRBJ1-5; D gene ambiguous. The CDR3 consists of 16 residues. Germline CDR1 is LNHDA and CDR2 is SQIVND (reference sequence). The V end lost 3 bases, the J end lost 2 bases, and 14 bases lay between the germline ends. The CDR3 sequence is CASSIREGFGNQPQHF. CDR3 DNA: TGTGCCAGTAGTATCCGAGAAGGTTTTGGCAATCAGCCCCAGCATTTT.